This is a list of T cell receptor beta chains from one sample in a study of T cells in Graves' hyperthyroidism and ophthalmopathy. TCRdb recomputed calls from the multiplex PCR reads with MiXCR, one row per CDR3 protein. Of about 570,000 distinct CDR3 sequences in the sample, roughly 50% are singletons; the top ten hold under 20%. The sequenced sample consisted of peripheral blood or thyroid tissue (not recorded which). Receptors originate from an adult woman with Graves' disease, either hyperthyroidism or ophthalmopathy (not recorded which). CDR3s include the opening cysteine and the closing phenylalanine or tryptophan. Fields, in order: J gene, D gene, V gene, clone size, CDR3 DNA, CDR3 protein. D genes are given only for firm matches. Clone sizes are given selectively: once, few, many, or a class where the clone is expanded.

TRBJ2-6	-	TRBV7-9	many	TGTGCCAGCAGCACAGACGACAGCTCTGGGGCCAACGTCCTGACTTTC	CASSTDDSSGANVLTF
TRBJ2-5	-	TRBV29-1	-	TGCAGCGTTGAAGTAGAAGAGACCCAGTACTTC	CSVEVEETQYF
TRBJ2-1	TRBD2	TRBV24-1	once	TGTGCCACCAGTGAAGCGGGAGGTTACAATGAGCAGTTCTTC	CATSEAGGYNEQFF
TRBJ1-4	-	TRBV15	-	TGTGCCACCAGCAGCTACCAGGGCTATGGTGAAAAACTGTTTTTT	CATSSYQGYGEKLFF
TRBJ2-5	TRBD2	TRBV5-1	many	TGCGCCAGCAGCTTGGCTAGCGGGATAGGAGAGACCCAGTACTTC	CASSLASGIGETQYF
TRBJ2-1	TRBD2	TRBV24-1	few	TGTGCCACCAGGGGGACTAGCGGGAGTTATGAGCAGTTCTTC	CATRGTSGSYEQFF
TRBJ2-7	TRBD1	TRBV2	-	TGTGCCAGCAGCGCGGGACAGGGCAAAAGCGAGCAGTACTTC	CASSAGQGKSEQYF
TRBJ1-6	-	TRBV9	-	TGTGCCAGCAGCGTAGGGGCCGGGATGTATAATTCACCCCTCCACTTT	CASSVGAGMYNSPLHF
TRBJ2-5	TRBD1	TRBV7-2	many	TGTGCCAGCAGCTTCGAGAAAGGGACAGGGGCAGAGACCCAGTACTTC	CASSFEKGTGAETQYF
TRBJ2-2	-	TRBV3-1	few	TGTGCCAGCAGTCCCATTCAGGAGACGAACACCGGGGAGCTGTTTTTT	CASSPIQETNTGELFF
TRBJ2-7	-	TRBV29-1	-	TGCAGCGTTGATTGGGGCACCGGGGAGCTGTACTTC	CSVDWGTGELYF
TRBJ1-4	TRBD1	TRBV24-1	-	TGTGCCACCAGTCAAGGGACAGGGGCCGAAAAACTGTTTTTT	CATSQGTGAEKLFF
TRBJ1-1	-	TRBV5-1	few	TGCGCCAGCAGCTTGGACAGGGTGATGAACACTGAAGCTTTCTTT	CASSLDRVMNTEAFF
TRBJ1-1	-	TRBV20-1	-	TGCAGTGCCAGCCAGGGGTATGGCACTGAAGCTTTCTTT	CSASQGYGTEAFF
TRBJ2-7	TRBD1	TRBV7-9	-	TGCGCCAGCAGCCCCGCCCGGACAGGACTCTCCTACGAGCAGTACTTC	CASSPARTGLSYEQYF
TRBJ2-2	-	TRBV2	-	TGTGCCATGGGCCCCGGGACCAACAACCCCGGGGAGCTGTTTTTT	CAMGPGTNNPGELFF
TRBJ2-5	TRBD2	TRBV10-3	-	TGTGCCATCAGTGAGTCGGGGCGGGAGGGCCGAGAGACCCAGTACTTC	CAISESGREGRETQYF
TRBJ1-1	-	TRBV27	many	TGTGCCAGCAGCCTAAGACCGACCACTGAAGCTTTCTTT	CASSLRPTTEAFF
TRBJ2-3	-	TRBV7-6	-	TGTGTCAGCAGCTTCTTGGGTTCAAGAGATACGCAGTATTTT	CVSSFLGSRDTQYF
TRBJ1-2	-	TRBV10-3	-	TGTGCCATCATCCCTGGAGACACGGAACACTATGGCTACACCTTC	CAIIPGDTEHYGYTF
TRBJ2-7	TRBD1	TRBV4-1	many	TGCGCCAGCAGCCTTGGACAGGCCTCCTACGAGCAGTACTTC	CASSLGQASYEQYF
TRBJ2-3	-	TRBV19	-	TGTGCCAGTAGTATACGGGGGCCATCCCATACGCAGTATTTT	CASSIRGPSHTQYF
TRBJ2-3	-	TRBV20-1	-	TGCAGTGCTCGGACAGGAGCGGGGGCAGATACGCAGTATTTT	CSARTGAGADTQYF
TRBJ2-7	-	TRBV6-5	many	TGTGCCAGCAGTTACTCCCTCGGGACACACTACGAGCAGTACTTC	CASSYSLGTHYEQYF
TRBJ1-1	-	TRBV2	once	TGTGCCAGCAGTGAACAGGGCCCGAACACTGAAGCTTTCTTT	CASSEQGPNTEAFF
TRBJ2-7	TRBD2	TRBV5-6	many	TGTGCCAGCAGCGCAGGACTAGGGAACTACGAGCAGTACTTC	CASSAGLGNYEQYF
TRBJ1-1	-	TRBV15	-	TGTGCCACCAGCAGAGATCCCTCGAACACTGAAGCTTTCTTT	CATSRDPSNTEAFF
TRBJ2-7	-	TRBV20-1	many	TGCAGTGCTAATACCAGGGGGTACTTC	CSANTRGYF
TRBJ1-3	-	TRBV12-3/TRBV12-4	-	TGTGCCAGCAGTTGGCCGAACACCATATATTTT	CASSWPNTIYF
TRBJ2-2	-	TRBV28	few	TGTGCCAGCACAATCAGGGTTAAGGGGGAGCTGTTTTTT	CASTIRVKGELFF
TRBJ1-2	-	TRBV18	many	TGTGCCAGCTCACAGGGGCGATATGGCTACACCTTC	CASSQGRYGYTF
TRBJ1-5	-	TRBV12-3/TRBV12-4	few	TGTGCCATCGGGGAGGCGGATCAGCCCCAGCATTTT	CAIGEADQPQHF
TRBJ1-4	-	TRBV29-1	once	TGCAGCGTTGGGACTCTGAAGGGCGGTGAAAAACTGTTTTTT	CSVGTLKGGEKLFF
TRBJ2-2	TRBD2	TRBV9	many	TGTGCCAGCAGCCCCGGACTAGCGGGGGGCACCGGGGAGCTGTTTTTT	CASSPGLAGGTGELFF
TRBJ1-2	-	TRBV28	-	TGTGCCAGCAGCACAGTAGGGGAGGCCAACTATGGCTACACCTTC	CASSTVGEANYGYTF
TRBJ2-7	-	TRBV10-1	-	TGCGCCAGCAGTGACCGGGACGGCTACGAGCAGTACTTC	CASSDRDGYEQYF
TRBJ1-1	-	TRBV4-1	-	TGCGCCAGCAGCCAAGATCCCCAGGGATCGAACACTGAAGCTTTCTTT	CASSQDPQGSNTEAFF
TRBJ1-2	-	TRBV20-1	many	TGCAGTGTTGTAGCGGACAGCTATGGCTACACCTTC	CSVVADSYGYTF
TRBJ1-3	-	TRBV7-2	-	TGTGCCAGCAGCTTATACACCATATATTTT	CASSLYTIYF
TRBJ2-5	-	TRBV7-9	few	TGTGCCAGCAGCCCCGTGACCCAGTACTTC	CASSPVTQYF
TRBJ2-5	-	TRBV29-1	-	TGCAGCGCCGACGGTCCCGAGGGCCAAGAGACCCAGTACTTC	CSADGPEGQETQYF
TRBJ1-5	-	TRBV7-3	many	TGTGCCAGCAGCTTAACGGACAGTCAGCCCCAGCATTTT	CASSLTDSQPQHF
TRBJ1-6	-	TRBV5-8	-	TGTGCCAGCAGCCAAGTGGGTCAGGGGTCACCCCTCCACTTT	CASSQVGQGSPLHF
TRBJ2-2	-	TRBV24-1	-	TGTGCCACCCGACAGAGCACCGGGGAGCTGTTTTTT	CATRQSTGELFF
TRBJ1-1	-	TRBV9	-	TGTGCCAGCAGCGGATCCCGGGAAGGGGAAAGGAACACTGAAGCTTTCTTT	CASSGSREGERNTEAFF
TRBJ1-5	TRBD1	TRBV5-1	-	TGCGCCAGCAGCTTGGGACCGGGACAGGGATATCAGCCCCAGCATTTT	CASSLGPGQGYQPQHF
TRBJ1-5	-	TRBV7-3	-	TGTGCCAGCAGCCCCGGGGGACCCCAGCATTTT	CASSPGGPQHF
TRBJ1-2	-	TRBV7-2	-	TGTGCCAGCAGCCCCGGGACGAGGCGGGGCTACACCTTC	CASSPGTRRGYTF
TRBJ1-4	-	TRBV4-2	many	TGTGCCAGCAGCCAAGTGCCCCGGGAGTCACTGTTTTTT	CASSQVPRESLFF
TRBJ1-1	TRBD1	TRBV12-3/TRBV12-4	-	TGTGCCAGCAGGAGGGGACAGGGAAAAGCTTTCTTT	CASRRGQGKAFF
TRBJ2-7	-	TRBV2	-	TGTGCCAGCAGTGATATGGGATACGAGCAGTACTTC	CASSDMGYEQYF